A selection of T cell receptor beta chains follows, all from one sample in a study of human T cells and chemical hapten exposure. MiXCR was run by TCRdb on the RACE reads, yielding one entry per CDR3 protein. The data contain some 180,000 distinct CDR3 sequences, 20% to 25% of them singletons. The sample was whole blood, taken in connection with sensitization to the hapten diphenylcyclopropenone (DPC). These receptors came from a woman between 50 and 59 years old with alopecia areata. Some clones in this sample may be carry-over from other donors' samples. The CDR3 runs from the conserved cysteine through the conserved F or W. A D gene is named only where the DNA matches it firmly. Rows may omit the clone size; those that give it use once, few, many or a size class.

cdr3_aa	cdr3_nt	d_call	j_call	v_call	clone_size
CASSGPGGLGTEAFF	TGCGCCAGCAGCGGCCCAGGAGGCTTGGGCACTGAAGCTTTCTTT	NA	TRBJ1-1	TRBV5-1	few
CSAESAGESAKLFF	TGCAGTGCTGAGTCAGCAGGGGAGTCAGCAAAACTGTTTTTT	NA	TRBJ1-4	TRBV20-1	NA
CSAPFGQSSYNEQFF	TGCAGTGCTCCCTTCGGGCAGAGCTCCTACAATGAGCAGTTCTTC	NA	TRBJ2-1	TRBV20-1	NA
CASSQRTAGNTIYF	TGTGCCAGCAGCCAACGGACAGCTGGAAACACCATATATTTT	NA	TRBJ1-3	TRBV7-9	few
CASSTGRYTGELFF	TGTGCCAGCAGTACAGGGCGGTACACCGGGGAGCTGTTTTTT	NA	TRBJ2-2	TRBV6-5	few
CAISESLLGGNTIYF	TGTGCCATCAGCGAATCACTACTAGGAGGAAACACCATATATTTT	NA	TRBJ1-3	TRBV10-3	few
CASTRDRDTEAFF	TGTGCCAGCACCAGGGACAGGGACACTGAAGCTTTCTTT	TRBD1	TRBJ1-1	TRBV12-3/TRBV12-4	NA
CASVKVGNQPQHF	TGTGCCAGCGTAAAGGTCGGCAATCAGCCCCAGCATTTT	NA	TRBJ1-5	TRBV6-1	NA
CSVGQRANYGYTF	TGCAGCGTTGGACAGCGCGCTAACTATGGCTACACCTTC	NA	TRBJ1-2	TRBV29-1	NA
CASSSYERAPYNEQFF	TGTGCCAGCAGCTCATACGAGCGGGCCCCCTACAATGAGCAGTTCTTC	NA	TRBJ2-1	TRBV7-9	NA
CSARSPGGRNYNEQFF	TGCAGTGCTAGATCCCCGGGCGGGAGGAACTACAATGAGCAGTTCTTC	TRBD2	TRBJ2-1	TRBV20-1	NA
CASSLGDPETQYF	TGTGCTAGCAGCTTAGGGGACCCAGAGACCCAGTACTTC	NA	TRBJ2-5	TRBV7-7	few
CSVGQGRNEQFF	TGCAGCGTTGGACAGGGGCGCAATGAGCAGTTCTTC	TRBD1	TRBJ2-1	TRBV29-1	NA
CASSLEGRLAVGEQYF	TGCGCCAGCAGCTTGGAGGGGAGACTAGCGGTAGGGGAGCAGTACTTC	TRBD2	TRBJ2-7	TRBV5-1	NA
CASSPLGQGQYEQYF	TGTGCCAGCAGCCCCTTGGGGCAGGGCCAATACGAGCAGTACTTC	NA	TRBJ2-7	TRBV7-2	few
CASSERASGNTIYF	TGTGCCAGCAGTGAACGAGCTTCTGGAAACACCATATATTTT	NA	TRBJ1-3	TRBV6-1	many
CAWSDGTGSAGELFF	TGTGCCTGGAGTGACGGGACAGGGAGTGCCGGGGAGCTGTTTTTT	TRBD1	TRBJ2-2	TRBV30	NA
CASSYSGELELFF	TGCGCCAGCAGCTACTCAGGGGAGTTGGAGCTGTTTTTT	NA	TRBJ2-2	TRBV5-1	few
CASSLVRGRKGWETQYF	TGTGCCAGCAGCTTAGTTCGTGGGAGAAAAGGGTGGGAGACCCAGTACTTC	NA	TRBJ2-5	TRBV7-6	NA
CASRLAGAHEQYF	TGTGCCAGCCGACTAGCGGGAGCCCACGAGCAGTACTTC	TRBD2	TRBJ2-7	TRBV6-2/TRBV6-3	NA
CASSELTGTSTDTQYF	TGTGCCAGCAGTGAACTCACAGGCACCAGCACAGATACGCAGTATTTT	NA	TRBJ2-3	TRBV6-1	few
CASSVDPLAGRTDTQYF	TGTGCCAGCAGCGTAGACCCCTTAGCGGGAAGGACAGATACGCAGTATTTT	TRBD2	TRBJ2-3	TRBV7-2	few
CSVEFGIQETQYF	TGCAGCGTTGAATTTGGAATACAAGAGACCCAGTACTTC	NA	TRBJ2-5	TRBV29-1	NA
CATSRGLAGVEGEQFF	TGTGCCACCAGCAGAGGCCTAGCGGGAGTCGAGGGTGAGCAGTTCTTC	TRBD2	TRBJ2-1	TRBV15	NA
CASSPGGGYPTDTQYF	TGTGCCAGCAGCCCTGGGGGGGGATACCCCACAGATACGCAGTATTTT	TRBD2	TRBJ2-3	TRBV7-9	NA
CSATPASGRNEQFF	TGCAGTGCTACGCCAGCTAGCGGGAGGAATGAGCAGTTCTTC	TRBD2	TRBJ2-1	TRBV20-1	few
CSARPDYSTDTQYF	TGCAGTGCTAGACCTGACTATAGCACAGATACGCAGTATTTT	NA	TRBJ2-3	TRBV20-1	few
CASTLDSTYNSPLHF	TGTGCCAGCACCTTGGACAGCACGTATAATTCACCCCTCCACTTT	NA	TRBJ1-6	TRBV9	NA
CASSLGSGGGNEQFF	TGTGCCAGCAGTTTAGGGTCAGGGGGAGGCAATGAGCAGTTCTTC	NA	TRBJ2-1	TRBV12-3/TRBV12-4	NA
CASRLGPPPRYNEQFF	TGCGCCAGCAGGTTGGGACCTCCCCCCCGTTACAATGAGCAGTTCTTC	NA	TRBJ2-1	TRBV5-1	NA
CASSKSGRRLGLYF	TGTGCCAGCAGCAAATCTGGCAGGCGTCTTGGTCTGTACTTC	NA	TRBJ2-7	TRBV21-1	few
CASSGLGGLVWDTEAFF	TGTGCCAGCAGCGGGTTAGGCGGGTTGGTCTGGGACACTGAAGCTTTCTTT	NA	TRBJ1-1	TRBV2	few
CSVHRGGMNTEAFF	TGCAGCGTCCACAGAGGGGGGATGAACACTGAAGCTTTCTTT	NA	TRBJ1-1	TRBV29-1	few
CASSLRGWGTDTQYF	TGTGCCAGCAGTTTAAGGGGTTGGGGCACAGATACGCAGTATTTT	NA	TRBJ2-3	TRBV12-3/TRBV12-4	NA
CASRGTGKETDTQYF	TGTGCCAGCAGGGGGACAGGGAAGGAGACAGATACGCAGTATTTT	TRBD1	TRBJ2-3	TRBV6-1	NA
CASSLLVNAEAFF	TGTGCCAGCAGTTTGTTGGTAAACGCTGAAGCTTTCTTT	NA	TRBJ1-1	TRBV28	few
CASRVQKTSGSTDTQYF	TGTGCCAGCAGGGTACAAAAAACTAGCGGGAGTACAGATACGCAGTATTTT	TRBD2	TRBJ2-3	TRBV27	few
CASSVSPPSYEQYF	TGCGCCAGCAGTGTGTCTCCGCCATCCTACGAGCAGTACTTC	NA	TRBJ2-7	TRBV10-2	NA
CSARDWGTNEQFF	TGCAGTGCTAGAGATTGGGGTACGAATGAGCAGTTCTTC	NA	TRBJ2-1	TRBV20-1	few
CASSRPGQSPYEQYF	TGTGCCAGCAGCCGACCGGGACAGTCCCCCTACGAGCAGTACTTC	TRBD1	TRBJ2-7	TRBV11-3	few
CASMGGAYEQYF	TGTGCCAGCATGGGGGGAGCCTACGAGCAGTACTTC	NA	TRBJ2-7	TRBV27	NA
CASSPLGRNDEQFF	TGTGCCAGCAGTCCCCTAGGGAGAAATGATGAGCAGTTCTTC	NA	TRBJ2-1	TRBV6-5	NA
CSARDLGGIRSYEQYF	TGCAGTGCTAGAGATCTTGGGGGGATAAGATCGTACGAGCAGTACTTC	NA	TRBJ2-7	TRBV20-1	few
CASSRDTTYEQYF	TGTGCCAGCAGCCGGGACACAACCTACGAGCAGTACTTC	NA	TRBJ2-7	TRBV7-6	NA
CASSSPGSGSIGEQYF	TGTGCCAGCAGTTCCCCGGGTAGCGGGAGTATCGGCGAGCAGTACTTC	TRBD2	TRBJ2-7	TRBV27	few
CASSYEGGTDTQYF	TGTGCCAGCAGCTATGAGGGAGGGACAGATACGCAGTATTTT	TRBD2	TRBJ2-3	TRBV11-2	NA
CASRGGGSTDTQYF	TGTGCCAGCAGGGGCGGGGGCAGCACAGATACGCAGTATTTT	NA	TRBJ2-3	TRBV9	few
CASSIPGQTGNTIYF	TGTGCCAGCAGCATACCGGGACAAACTGGAAACACCATATATTTT	NA	TRBJ1-3	TRBV11-2	NA
CASSAPNTHEQFF	TGTGCCAGCTCAGCTCCCAACACGCATGAGCAGTTCTTC	NA	TRBJ2-1	TRBV18	few